The clone carrying this T cell receptor beta chain was seen just once. The data originate from a study of T cell changes during pregnancy in multiple sclerosis. The assay was immunoSEQ multiplex PCR, and TCRdb's table has in-frame clones only and misses some. Altogether around 57,000 clones are present, around 93% being singletons, with the ten largest covering less than 0.2%. Here the sequenced sample was CD4+ T cells from peripheral blood mononuclear cells, taken after pregnancy. The source is a female donor in good health, enrolled as a control in a pregnancy study.

CDR3 loop: CASSETDGETQYF. Here the CDR3 DNA reads TGTGCCAGCTCCGAGACAGATGGCGAGACCCAGTACTTC. The chain links TRBV6-4 to TRBJ2-5; a weak D match, TRBD1 (5 bases). This CDR3 is 13 amino acids long. The germline V and J ends were trimmed by 8 bases and 5 bases, with 15 bases remaining between them. Germline-derived CDR1 and CDR2 are MRHNA and SNTAGT.